This T cell receptor beta chain came from a study of control samples from healthy donors and cancer patients. This CDR3 is built from 15 residues. Per the germline V gene, CDR1 is ENHRY and CDR2 is SYGVKD. The V gene end was trimmed by 0 bases and the J gene end by 7 bases; junction bases not matched to a gene: 1. Method: immunoSEQ multiplex PCR; TCRdb's copy keeps in-frame clones and lacks some. The data hold about 40,000 clones, with approximately 90% observed a single time. This TCR derives from a woman aged 50 to 60 in good health. Sequencing was carried out using blood. The rearrangement uses TRBV10-3 and TRBJ1-6; 9 nucleotides line up with TRBD1. CDR3 residues: CAISESGQGNSPLHF. The CDR3 DNA is TGTGCCATCAGTGAGTCCGGACAGGGGAATTCACCCCTCCACTTT.